This TCR beta chain was sequenced during a study of identical twins. Only healthy Caucasians were enrolled as donors. The authors used template switching to add a universal primer site and gave cDNA unique molecular identifiers. TCRdb processed the 5' RACE reads anew with MiXCR; each CDR3 protein has one entry. The sample holds roughly 1.6 million distinct CDR3 sequences, 32% seen once. Losses at the gene ends were 2 bases for V and 5 bases for J; bases not matched to a gene: 2. CDR1 is MNHNY and CDR2 is SVGAGI in the germline V gene (reference sequence). The CDR3 loop spans 14 amino acids. The sample was cord blood. This receptor was obtained from a newborn girl in good health. V is TRBV6-6 and J is TRBJ1-5; 8 nucleotides align to TRBD1. This chain's CDR3 is CASSYGQGHQPQHF. Here the CDR3 DNA reads TGTGCCAGCAGTTACGGACAGGGCCATCAGCCCCAGCATTTT.